This T cell receptor (beta chain) emerged from a study of blood T cell repertoires in COVID-19. Across the study: T cells, B-cell-depleted T cells, or PBMCs provided the cDNA or gDNA that served as material.

This CDR3 is built from 15 residues. Losses at the gene ends were 4 bases for V and 6 bases for J; bases not matched to a gene: 4. The germline CDR1 and CDR2 sequences are SGDLS and YYNGEE. TCRdb's table, derived via immunoSEQ multiplex PCR, lists solely in-frame clones and lacks some. Of 20,000 to 30,000 clones listed, around 83% are singletons. The genes are TRBV9 and TRBJ2-2, with 12 bases fitting TRBD1. Source material: peripheral blood. The sequence was obtained from a human donor in a cohort sampled during active COVID-19. The DNA of the CDR3 is TGTGCCAGCAGCCCGGGACAGGGGGCGGCCGGGGAGCTGTTTTTT. As protein: CASSPGQGAAGELFF.